The clone carrying this T cell receptor beta chain was observed once. This sample is drawn from a study of cytomegalovirus exposure and HLA in healthy donors. Amplification used 60 Vbeta primers and 13 Jbeta primers. Profiled with immunoSEQ multiplex PCR; TCRdb holds only in-frame clones, not every one. The sample carries over 110,000 clones, approximately 80% recorded once. Specimen: PBMCs. The source is a woman aged 40 to 49 in good health and CMV-seropositive.

Here the CDR3 reads CASSLRREAGELFF. DNA of the CDR3: TGTGCCAGCAGCTTACGGCGGGAGGCCGGGGAGCTGTTTTTT. The chain joins TRBV7-9 to TRBJ2-2; TRBD2 agrees at 8 bases. The germline CDR1 and CDR2 sequences are SEHNR and FQNEAQ (reference sequence). This CDR3 contains 14 residues. Trimming cost V 2 bases and J 6 bases; bases outside gene matches: 2.